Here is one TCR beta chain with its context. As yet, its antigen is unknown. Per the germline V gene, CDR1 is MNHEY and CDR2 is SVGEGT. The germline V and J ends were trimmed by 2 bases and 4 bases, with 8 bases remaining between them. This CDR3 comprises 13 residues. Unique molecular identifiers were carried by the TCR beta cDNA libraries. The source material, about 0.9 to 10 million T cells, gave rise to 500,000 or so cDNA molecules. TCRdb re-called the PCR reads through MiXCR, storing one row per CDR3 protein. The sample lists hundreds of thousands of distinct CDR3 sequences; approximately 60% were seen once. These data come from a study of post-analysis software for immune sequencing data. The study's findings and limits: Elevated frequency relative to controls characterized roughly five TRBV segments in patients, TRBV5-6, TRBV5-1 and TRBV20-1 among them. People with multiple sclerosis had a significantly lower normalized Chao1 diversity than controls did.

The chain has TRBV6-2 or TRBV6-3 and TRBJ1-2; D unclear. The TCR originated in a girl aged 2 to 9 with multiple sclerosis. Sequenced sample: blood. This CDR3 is CASSYAVGYGYTF. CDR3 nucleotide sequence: TGTGCCAGCAGTTACGCTGTGGGCTATGGCTACACCTTC.